This TCR beta chain emerged from a study of T cells after yellow fever vaccination. Study information: When fractions had low cell numbers, they were prepared with SMART-Seq v4 Ultra Low Input.

The CDR3 contains 16 residues. Germline V gene data show CDR1 as SNHLY and CDR2 as FYNNEI. V was trimmed by 6 bases and J by 4 bases, leaving 19 bases between them. MiXCR was run by TCRdb on the 5' RACE reads, yielding one entry per CDR3 protein. The sample holds 65,000 to 90,000 distinct CDR3 sequences, less than 15% seen once. This sequence originates from a man between 18 and 29 years old who received the YFV17D yellow fever vaccine. The sample consisted of CD8+ T cells not binding an NS4B(214-222) dextramer, sorted from PBMCs, taken more than 20 days after the first yellow fever vaccination. The chain employs TRBV2 and TRBJ2-1, with D perhaps matching TRBD2 (7 bases). In nucleotides, the CDR3 is TGTGCCAGCAGGGTCCCTTTGGGGGGGGCTTACAATGAGCAGTTCTTC. This gives the protein CASRVPLGGAYNEQFF.